The present TCR beta chain was sequenced within a study of blood T cell repertoires in COVID-19. Study-level information: Donors in the United States, Italy and Spain gave samples during acute or convalescent COVID-19. PBMCs, B-cell-depleted T cells, or T cells were the source of the cDNA or gDNA that made up the material.

In the original processing: Quantification of nucleated cells was approximated via reference gene primer amplification. Sequenced by immunoSEQ multiplex PCR; TCRdb stores in-frame clones only, minus some. The V and J calls and the clone size are those of that table, but D and trimming were determined from the DNA. The data show around 20,000 clones, about 90% seen once. V lost 0 bases and J lost 13, with 12 bases in between. This CDR3 comprises 11 residues. CDR1 and CDR2 (germline): DFQATT, SNEGSKA (reference sequence). The sequenced sample was peripheral blood. V and J are TRBV20-1 and TRBJ1-2; maybe TRBD1 (6 bases). The TCR comes from a human donor in a cohort sampled during active COVID-19. The CDR3 coding sequence is TGCAGTGCTAGAGATCCGAGGGGGGGCACCTTC. Residues: CSARDPRGGTF.